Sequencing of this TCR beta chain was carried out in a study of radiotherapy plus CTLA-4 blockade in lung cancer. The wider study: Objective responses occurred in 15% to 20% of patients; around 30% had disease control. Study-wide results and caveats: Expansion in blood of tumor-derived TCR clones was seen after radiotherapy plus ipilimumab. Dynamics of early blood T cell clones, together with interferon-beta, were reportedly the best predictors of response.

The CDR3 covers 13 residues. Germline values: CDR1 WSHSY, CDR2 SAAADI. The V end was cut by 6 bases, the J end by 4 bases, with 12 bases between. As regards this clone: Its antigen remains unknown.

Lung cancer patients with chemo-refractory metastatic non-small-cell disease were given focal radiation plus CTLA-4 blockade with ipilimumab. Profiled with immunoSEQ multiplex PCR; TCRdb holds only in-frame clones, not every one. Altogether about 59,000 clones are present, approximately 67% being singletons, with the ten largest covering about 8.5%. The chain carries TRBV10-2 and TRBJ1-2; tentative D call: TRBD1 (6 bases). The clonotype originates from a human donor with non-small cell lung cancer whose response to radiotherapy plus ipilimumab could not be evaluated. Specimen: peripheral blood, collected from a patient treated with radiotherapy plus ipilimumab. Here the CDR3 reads CASRADSPYGYTF. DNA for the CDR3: TGCGCCAGCAGAGCGGACAGCCCCTATGGCTACACCTTC.